This T cell receptor beta chain was captured by sequencing in a study of shared clonotypes between healthy human individuals. Naive CD8 cells, CD45RO-negative and positively selected for CCR7, excluded terminally differentiated effector memory CD45RA+ cells. Libraries were prepared by immunoSEQ multiplex PCR; TCRdb keeps only in-frame clonotypes and omits some of them. The data show a few million clones, 93% seen once. This TCR came from a man younger than 30 in good health. Some clones in this sample may be carry-over from other donors' samples. Sequencing was done on a sample of naive CD8+ T cells from PBMCs.

The CDR3 protein is CASSESEGVGYEQYF. The CDR3 DNA reads as TGCGCCAGCAGTGAGTCGGAGGGGGTTGGCTACGAGCAGTACTTC. The chain joins TRBV10-1 to TRBJ2-7; perhaps D is TRBD1 or TRBD2 (6 bases each). CDR3 size: 15 residues. Trimming cost V 0 bases and J 3 bases, with 12 bases left between them. In germline, CDR1 is WNHNN, CDR2 SYGVQD (reference sequence).